This T cell receptor (beta chain) was observed in a study of blood T cell repertoires in COVID-19. The study recruited people aged about 18 to 90 years across approximately 25 US areas. The study assigned cohorts using participant-reported clinical history. Sequencing used immunoSEQ multiplex PCR; TCRdb keeps in-frame clones, though not all of them. Seen here are approximately 300,000 clones, about nine tenths observed once, and the top ten hold about 4.2%. Of note for this clone: The same CDR3 arises from other DNA sequences in this sample as well.

Sequencing was done on a sample of PBMCs or T cells enriched from blood (not recorded which). The receptor was derived from a man aged 25-45 years who had recovered from COVID-19.

The CDR3 DNA reads as TGTGCCACCCTGGGACAGGGCGGGGGCTACACCTTC. This translates into CATLGQGGGYTF. V gene TRBV27 combines with J gene TRBJ1-2, with TRBD1 matching over 9 bases. The CDR3 covers 12 residues. Losses at the gene ends were 10 bases for V and 8 bases for J; bases not matched to a gene: 8. The germline V gene has CDR1 MNHEY and CDR2 SMNVEV (reference sequence).